This T cell receptor (beta chain) was observed in a study of cytomegalovirus exposure and HLA in healthy donors. The overall study: Prior work identified 120 million or so unique TCR beta sequences in about 179 million T cells. Study results and caveats: Later analysis suggested most CMV-associated TCR beta chains were HLA-restricted. DRB1 had the most TCR associations and HLA-C the fewest, a later analysis found, with rates varying by HLA locus.

Points on this clone: Antigen unknown.

PCR used 60 Vbeta primers and 13 Jbeta primers. Sequencing used immunoSEQ multiplex PCR; TCRdb keeps in-frame clones, though not all of them. The table has 110,000 or so clones, 60% to 85% seen once; the top ten hold under 1.5%. Per germline, CDR1 KGHSH and CDR2 LQKENI. V lost 2 bases to trimming and J lost 4 bases, with 14 bases between them. The CDR3 has 15 residues. Sequenced sample: PBMCs. The chain links TRBV18 to TRBJ1-2, with unresolved D. The receptor's source is a man aged 40-55 years in good health and CMV-seronegative. This CDR3 is CASSPAQTRGYGYTF. The CDR3 DNA reads as TGTGCCAGCTCACCAGCCCAGACCCGAGGCTATGGCTACACCTTC. Supplemented by reference TRBV18 and TRBJ1-2, the full variable domain reads NAGVMQNPRHLVRRRGQEARLRCSPMKGHSHVYWYRQLPEEGLKFMVYLQKENIIDESGMPKERFSAEFPKEGPSILRIQQVVRGDSAAYFCASSPAQTRGYGYTFGSGTRLTVV.